Below are 11 T cell receptor beta chains sequenced from a single sample in a study of metastatic and nonmetastatic thyroid tumors. Patients had received no treatment of any kind before thyroid surgery. TCRdb re-clonotyped the PCR reads through MiXCR. The sample holds about 21,000 clones, 35% to 45% seen once. Material for sequencing was tumor tissue. The source of these receptors is a female donor with papillary thyroid cancer or a benign thyroid nodule (not recorded which). Some clones in this sample may be carry-over from other donors' samples.

The V gene is TRBV5-1, the J gene TRBJ2-3; D possibly uses TRBD1 or TRBD2 (5 bases each). CDR3 length: 15 amino acids. Between the trimmed V and J ends, which lost 4 bases and 0 bases, there was a span of 12 bases. Per the germline V gene, CDR1 is SGHRS and CDR2 is YFSETQ. Here the CDR3 reads CASSVGDPSTDTQYF. CDR3 coding DNA: TGCGCCAGCAGCGTCGGGGACCCAAGCACAGATACGCAGTATTTT.

CDR3 loop: CASSPLRGNEQFF. CDR3 nucleotide sequence: TGTGCCAGCAGCCCTCTAAGGGGCAATGAGCAGTTCTTC. The rearrangement links TRBV7-2 to TRBJ2-1; D may be TRBD1 (5 bases). Looked up from germline, CDR1 is SGHTA and CDR2 is FQGNSA. V shed 5 bases and J shed 6 bases, with 11 bases lying between them. CDR3 size: 13 residues.

V gene TRBV20-1 combines with J gene TRBJ2-2; tentatively, D is TRBD2 (5 bases). CDR3 length: 14 residues. The V gene's germline CDR1 is DFQATT and CDR2 SNEGSKA (reference sequence). The V end lost 3 bases, the J end lost 5 bases, and 13 bases lay between the germline ends. CDR3 sequence: CSARLAGGTGELFF. DNA of the CDR3: TGCAGTGCTAGGTTGGCGGGCGGGACCGGGGAGCTGTTTTTT.

This clone occurred a few times. The chain has TRBV28 and TRBJ2-7, with no clear D. Trimming removed 1 base from V and 2 bases from J, with 9 bases in between. There are 14 residues in the CDR3. Germline CDR1 is MDHEN and CDR2 is SYDVKM. In DNA, the CDR3 is TGTGCCAGCAGTTTATCCACTACGACCTACGAGCAGTACTTC. Translating gives CASSLSTTTYEQYF.

In this sample, this clone turned up a few times. This chain joins TRBV6-1 and TRBJ2-7; weak D call: TRBD1 (5 bases). The CDR3 runs 15 residues. The germline V and J ends were trimmed by 1 base and 2 bases, with 12 bases remaining between them. Germline CDR1 is MNHNS and CDR2 is SASEGT. CDR3 loop: CASSEGTMVAYEQYF. The CDR3 coding sequence is TGTGCCAGCAGTGAAGGGACAATGGTTGCCTACGAGCAGTACTTC.

This clone was picked up many times. This chain connects TRBV28 to TRBJ1-2; no clear D gene. Trimming stripped 8 bases from V and 4 bases from J, with 11 bases between. Germline loops: CDR1 MDHEN, CDR2 SYDVKM. The length of the CDR3 is 12 residues. The DNA of the CDR3 is TGTGCCAGCTACCGCCACCTCTATGGCTACACCTTC. Its protein product is CASYRHLYGYTF.

The rearrangement links TRBV6-1 to TRBJ2-7; 7 bases are a match to TRBD1. CDR1 MNHNS and CDR2 SASEGT come from the germline V gene. The CDR3 spans 13 residues. V gave up 5 bases and J gave up 4 bases; unmatched junction bases: 5. The CDR3 spells CASSSTGPYEQYF. The CDR3 DNA sequence: TGTGCCAGCAGTTCGACAGGGCCTTACGAGCAGTACTTC.

This chain connects TRBV28 to TRBJ2-7; the D gene could be TRBD1 or TRBD2 (5 bases each). The length of the CDR3 is 14 residues. The V and J ends lost 6 bases and 7 bases respectively, with 19 bases between them. CDR1 MDHEN and CDR2 SYDVKM come from the germline V gene. CDR3 sequence reads: CASRQTRDGVEQYF. CDR3 sequence (DNA): TGTGCCAGCAGACAAACTCGGGACGGTGTTGAGCAGTACTTC.

This clone was seen a handful of times. V and J are TRBV12-3 or TRBV12-4 and TRBJ1-4; D is possibly TRBD1 (5 bases). V was trimmed by 3 bases and J by 8 bases, leaving 13 bases between them. This CDR3 has 14 residues. CDR3 sequence: CASSLSRVGEKLFF. Written as DNA, the CDR3 is TGTGCCAGCAGTTTGAGCAGGGTGGGAGAAAAACTGTTTTTT.

The rearrangement uses TRBV4-3 and TRBJ2-2; 9 bases align to TRBD2. This CDR3 spans 18 amino acids. V dropped 0 bases and J dropped 3; count of bases not matched to a gene: 8. Germline V CDR1 and CDR2: LGHNA, YSLEER. This CDR3 reads CASSQEVSGGTYTGELFF. The CDR3 DNA follows: TGCGCCAGCAGCCAAGAGGTCAGCGGGGGGACCTACACCGGGGAGCTGTTTTTT.

The table lists this clone with a few counts. The rearrangement uses TRBV2 and TRBJ2-1, with 7 bases that match TRBD2. V shed 3 bases, J shed 2 bases, and the junction held 4 bases outside the gene matches. Germline V gives CDR1 SNHLY, CDR2 FYNNEI. The CDR3 consists of 15 residues. The CDR3 reads CASSEREYPYNEQFF. The CDR3 nucleotides are TGTGCCAGCAGTGAGCGGGAGTATCCCTACAATGAGCAGTTCTTC.